The 18 T cell receptor beta chains below all came from one sample that was sequenced in a study of identical twins. One entry per CDR3 protein results from TCRdb running MiXCR on the 5' RACE reads. The sample shows over 600,000 distinct CDR3 sequences, roughly 20% of them seen only once. This same sample was also taken into another study, of T cells expressing NK-cell markers.

The sample was PBMCs. Source of these receptors: a young woman in good health.

This chain uses TRBV20-1 with TRBJ2-3, with a possible D match to TRBD1 (6 bases). The CDR3 covers 14 residues. The germline V gene encodes CDR1 DFQATT and CDR2 SNEGSKA (reference sequence). The CDR3 sequence is CSGGRGSGPDTQYF. As DNA, the CDR3 is TGCAGCGGCGGCAGGGGATCTGGTCCAGATACGCAGTATTTT.

In this sample, this clonotype turned up many times. V usage is TRBV20-1 and J usage is TRBJ1-2; 9 nucleotides agree with TRBD1. The CDR3 runs 13 residues. V was pared by 2 bases and J by 8 bases, with 6 bases of the junction left unmatched. CDR1 DFQATT and CDR2 SNEGSKA come from the germline V gene (reference sequence). This CDR3 reads CSARNRGRGGYTF. The CDR3 DNA reads as TGCAGTGCTAGAAACAGGGGGCGCGGAGGCTACACCTTC.

The sample holds a few counts of this clonotype. The V and J genes are TRBV9 and TRBJ2-1, with TRBD2 as a possible D gene (6 bases). The CDR3 is 13 residues long. Germline assignment: CDR1 SGDLS and CDR2 YYNGEE. V was shortened by 3 bases and J by 7 bases, with 11 bases between the two germline ends. The CDR3 here is CASSGRAGNEQFF. The CDR3 DNA is TGTGCCAGCAGCGGGCGCGCGGGAAATGAGCAGTTCTTC.

This clonotype occurred many times. This sequence joins TRBV29-1 and TRBJ2-7; 7 bases align to TRBD2. Per the germline V gene, CDR1 is SQVTM and CDR2 is ANQGSEA. The CDR3 loop spans 13 amino acids. Trimming cost V 4 bases and J 0 bases; bases outside gene matches: 3. Here the CDR3 reads CSVGAGASYEQYF. The CDR3 bases are TGCAGCGTTGGGGCGGGAGCCTCCTACGAGCAGTACTTC.

This clonotype was detected ten times or more. V gene TRBV2 combines with J gene TRBJ2-5; maybe TRBD1 (6 bases). V lost 4 bases to trimming and J lost 2 bases, with 17 bases between them. Germline values: CDR1 SNHLY, CDR2 FYNNEI. The CDR3 is 16 residues long. CDR3 DNA: TGTGCCAGCAGTGCTCATGGGGGACAACGTCAAGAGACCCAGTACTTC. Amino acid sequence: CASSAHGGQRQETQYF.

This clonotype was seen a handful of times. V gene TRBV6-1 combines with J gene TRBJ1-2, with D possibly matching TRBD1 (5 bases). CDR3 length: 13 residues. Trimming left V 6 bases short and J 7 bases short, with 15 bases between. The V gene's germline CDR1 is MNHNS and CDR2 SASEGT. CDR3 sequence: CASRIRRGGGYTF. For the CDR3, the DNA is TGTGCCAGCAGGATTAGGAGGGGTGGTGGCTACACCTTC.

V and J are TRBV29-1 and TRBJ2-7; tentative D call: TRBD1 (5 bases). This CDR3 contains 13 residues. With 6 bases removed from V and 2 bases from J, the gap between germline ends came to 14 bases. Germline V gene lookup returns CDR1 SQVTM and CDR2 ANQGSEA. Here the CDR3 reads CSVPGHRAYEQYF. CDR3 in DNA: TGCAGCGTGCCCGGACATCGAGCCTACGAGCAGTACTTC.

This chain connects TRBV6-1 to TRBJ2-7; maybe TRBD2 (6 bases). Germline CDR1 and CDR2: MNHNS and SASEGT. V lost 1 base to trimming and J lost 9 bases, with 10 bases between them. The CDR3 covers 12 residues. DNA of the CDR3: TGTGCCAGCAGTGAAGTCGGGGGAATGCAGTACTTC. Encoded protein: CASSEVGGMQYF.

This chain joins TRBV7-3 and TRBJ2-3; 9 bases match TRBD2. Losses at the gene ends were 3 bases for V and 5 bases for J; bases not matched to a gene: 6. There are 15 residues in the CDR3. Germline lookup yields CDR1 SGHTA and CDR2 FQGTGA. CDR3 nucleotide sequence: TGTGCCAGCAGCTTTGGGCTAGCGGGGAGAGATACGCAGTATTTT. This translates into CASSFGLAGRDTQYF.

The table lists this clonotype with a few counts. This chain links TRBV4-2 with TRBJ2-5; 10 positions agree with TRBD2. CDR1 LGHNA and CDR2 YNFKEQ come from the germline V gene. J gave up 4 bases and V 2 bases, and 7 bases lay outside the gene matches. The CDR3 has 16 residues. CDR3 in amino acids: CASSQQIAGGRETQYF. The CDR3 nucleotides are TGTGCCAGCAGCCAACAAATAGCGGGGGGAAGAGAGACCCAGTACTTC.

The chain carries TRBV5-1 and TRBJ2-1, with D perhaps assigned TRBD1 or TRBD2 (5 bases each). The CDR3 loop spans 13 amino acids. V dropped 7 bases and J dropped 2 bases, with 10 bases sitting between them. Germline values: CDR1 SGHRS, CDR2 YFSETQ. The CDR3 bases are TGCGCCAGCGGGGACCCGACCTACAATGAGCAGTTCTTC. Encoded protein: CASGDPTYNEQFF.

The chain links TRBV6-2 or TRBV6-3 to TRBJ2-7; D not certain. Germline V lookup: CDR1 MNHEY, CDR2 SVGEGT. With 10 bases removed from V and 0 bases from J, the gap between germline ends came to 10 bases. The CDR3 contains 12 residues. In DNA form, the CDR3 reads TGTGCCACCACGGTGAGCTCCTACGAGCAGTACTTC. It specifies CATTVSSYEQYF.

V is TRBV7-8 and J is TRBJ2-5, with a tentative D call TRBD1 (5 bases). The germline V gene encodes CDR1 SGHVS and CDR2 FQNEAQ. The CDR3 covers 13 residues. Trimming removed 9 bases from V and 2 bases from J, with 13 bases in between. CDR3 in DNA: TGTGCCAGTCTGCATCACAGGCAAGAGACCCAGTACTTC. Protein: CASLHHRQETQYF.

The gene calls are TRBV6-1 and TRBJ2-7; maybe TRBD2 (5 bases). V lost 1 base, J lost 7 bases, and 14 bases lay in between. CDR1 is MNHNS and CDR2 is SASEGT in the germline V gene. The CDR3 spans 14 residues. The CDR3 coding sequence is TGTGCCAGCAGTGAAGTGGGGAGCCCCGATGAGCAGTACTTC. It codes for CASSEVGSPDEQYF.

This clonotype showed up just a few times. The rearrangement uses TRBV7-6 and TRBJ2-1; no reliable D call. Germline V CDR1 and CDR2: SGHVS, FNYEAQ. V was clipped by 4 bases and J by 2 bases, with 9 bases between them. The CDR3 has 14 amino acids. The CDR3 loop reads CASSSRTAYNEQFF. CDR3 DNA sequence: TGTGCCAGCAGCTCTCGTACTGCCTACAATGAGCAGTTCTTC.

This clonotype was counted a few times. This chain links TRBV12-3 or TRBV12-4 with TRBJ2-3; TRBD2 might be the D (5 bases). The CDR3 loop spans 14 amino acids. Trimming took 6 bases from V and 5 from J, leaving 15 bases between them. CDR3: CASRVGVIGDTQYF. DNA for the CDR3: TGTGCCAGCAGGGTCGGGGTAATAGGAGATACGCAGTATTTT.

This clonotype has a handful of counts. V gene TRBV9 combines with J gene TRBJ2-1; 7 bases agree with TRBD2. Germline CDR1 and CDR2: SGDLS and YYNGEE. CDR3 length equals 16 residues. The trim removed 3 bases at V and 9 bases at J, leaving 15 bases unmatched. The CDR3 region is CASSAFQSLGEGEQFF. CDR3 nucleotide sequence: TGTGCCAGCAGCGCGTTCCAATCGCTGGGGGAGGGTGAGCAGTTCTTC. The whole variable domain, remainder taken from reference TRBV9 and TRBJ2-1, is DSGVTQTPKHLITATGQRVTLRCSPRSGDLSVYWYQQSLDQGLQFLIQYYNGEERAKGNILERFSAQQFPDLHSELNLSSLELGDSALYFCASSAFQSLGEGEQFFGPGTRLTVL.

This chain joins TRBV27 and TRBJ2-1, with 12 nucleotides matching TRBD1. With V trimmed by 6 bases and J by 7 bases, 7 bases remained unmatched. Germline V gene lookup returns CDR1 MNHEY and CDR2 SMNVEV (reference sequence). This CDR3 has 15 residues. DNA of the CDR3: TGTGCCAGCAGCCCCGGGACAGGGGGCGGGAATGAGCAGTTCTTC. Its translation: CASSPGTGGGNEQFF.